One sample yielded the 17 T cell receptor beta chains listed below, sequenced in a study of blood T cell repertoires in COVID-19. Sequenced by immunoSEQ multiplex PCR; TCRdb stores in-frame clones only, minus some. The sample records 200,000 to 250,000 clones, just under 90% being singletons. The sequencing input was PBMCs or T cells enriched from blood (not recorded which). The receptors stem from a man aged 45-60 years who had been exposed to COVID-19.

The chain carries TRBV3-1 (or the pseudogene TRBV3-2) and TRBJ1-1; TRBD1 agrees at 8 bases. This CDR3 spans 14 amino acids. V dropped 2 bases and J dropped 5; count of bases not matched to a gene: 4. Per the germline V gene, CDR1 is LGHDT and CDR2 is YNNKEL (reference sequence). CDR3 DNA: TGTGCCAGCAGCCAACGGACAGGGTCAACTGAAGCTTTCTTT. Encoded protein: CASSQRTGSTEAFF.

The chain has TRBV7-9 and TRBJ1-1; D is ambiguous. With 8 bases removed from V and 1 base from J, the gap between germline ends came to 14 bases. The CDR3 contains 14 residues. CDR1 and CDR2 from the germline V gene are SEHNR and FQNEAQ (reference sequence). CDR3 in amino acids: CASGDARENTEAFF. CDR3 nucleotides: TGTGCCAGCGGTGATGCCCGAGAGAACACTGAAGCTTTCTTT.

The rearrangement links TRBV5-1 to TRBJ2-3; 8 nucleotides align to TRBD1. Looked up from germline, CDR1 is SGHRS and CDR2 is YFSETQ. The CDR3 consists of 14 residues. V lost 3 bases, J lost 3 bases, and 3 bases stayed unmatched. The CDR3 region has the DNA TGCGCCAGCAGCTCGCAGGGGGCGACAGATACGCAGTATTTT. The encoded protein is CASSSQGATDTQYF.

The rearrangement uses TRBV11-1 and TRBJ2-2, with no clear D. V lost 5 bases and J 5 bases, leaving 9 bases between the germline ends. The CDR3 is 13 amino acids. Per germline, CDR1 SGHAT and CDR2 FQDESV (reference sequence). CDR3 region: CASSDGITGELFF. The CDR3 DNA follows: TGTGCCAGCAGCGATGGCATTACCGGGGAGCTGTTTTTT.

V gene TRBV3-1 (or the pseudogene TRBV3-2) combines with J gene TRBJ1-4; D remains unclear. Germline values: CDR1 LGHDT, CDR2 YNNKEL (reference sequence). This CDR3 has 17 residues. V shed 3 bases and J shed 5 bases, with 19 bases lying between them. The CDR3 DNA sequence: TGTGCCAGCAGCCATTGGCCTTTTGGAGACCCAAATGAAAAACTGTTTTTT. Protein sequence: CASSHWPFGDPNEKLFF.

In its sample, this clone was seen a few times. The CDR3 sequence is CASSLTGQGLSYNSPLHF. CDR3 sequence (DNA): TGTGCCAGCAGCTTAACTGGTCAGGGTCTTTCCTATAATTCACCCCTCCACTTT. The rearrangement joins TRBV7-2 to TRBJ1-6; a possible D gene is TRBD1 (5 bases). V was cut by 2 bases and J by 1 base, with 15 bases left in between. CDR1 is SGHTA, CDR2 FQGNSA, per germline. There are 18 residues in the CDR3.

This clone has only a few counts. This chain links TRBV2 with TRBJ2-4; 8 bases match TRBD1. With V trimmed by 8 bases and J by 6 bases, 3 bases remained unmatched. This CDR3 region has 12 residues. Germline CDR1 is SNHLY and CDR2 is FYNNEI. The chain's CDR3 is CASSGGTNIQYF. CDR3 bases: TGTGCCAGCTCAGGGGGCACAAACATTCAGTACTTC.

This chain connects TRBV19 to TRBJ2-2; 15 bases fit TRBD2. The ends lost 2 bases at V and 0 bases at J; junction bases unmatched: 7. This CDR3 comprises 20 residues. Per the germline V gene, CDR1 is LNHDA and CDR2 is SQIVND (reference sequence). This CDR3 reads CASSIPRGLAGGPNTGELFF. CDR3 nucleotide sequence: TGTGCCAGTAGTATACCGCGCGGACTAGCGGGGGGGCCGAACACCGGGGAGCTGTTTTTT.

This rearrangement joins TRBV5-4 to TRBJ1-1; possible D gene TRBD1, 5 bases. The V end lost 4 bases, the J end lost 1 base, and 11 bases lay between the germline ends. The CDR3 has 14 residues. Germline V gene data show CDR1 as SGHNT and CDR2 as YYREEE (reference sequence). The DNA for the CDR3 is TGTGCCAGCAGCCGGCTGGGGGGGAACACTGAAGCTTTCTTT. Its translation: CASSRLGGNTEAFF.

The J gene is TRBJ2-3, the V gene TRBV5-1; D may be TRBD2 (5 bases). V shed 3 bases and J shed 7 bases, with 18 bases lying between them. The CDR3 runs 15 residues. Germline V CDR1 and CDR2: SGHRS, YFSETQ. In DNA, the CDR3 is TGCGCCAGCAGCTCGAACGGGATCCTTCGATATACGCAGTATTTT. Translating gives CASSSNGILRYTQYF.

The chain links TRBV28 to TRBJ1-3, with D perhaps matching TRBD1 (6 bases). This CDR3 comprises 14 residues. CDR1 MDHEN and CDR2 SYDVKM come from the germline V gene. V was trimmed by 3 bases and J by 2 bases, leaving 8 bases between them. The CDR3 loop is CASSLGTTGNTIYF. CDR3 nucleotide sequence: TGTGCCAGCAGTTTGGGGACAACTGGAAACACCATATATTTT.

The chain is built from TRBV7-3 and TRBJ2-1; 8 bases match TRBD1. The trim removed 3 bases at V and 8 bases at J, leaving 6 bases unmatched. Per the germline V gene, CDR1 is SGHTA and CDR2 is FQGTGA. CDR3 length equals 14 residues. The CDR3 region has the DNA TGTGCCAGCAGCTTGCAGGGGGCGAGTCATGAGCAGTTCTTC. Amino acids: CASSLQGASHEQFF.

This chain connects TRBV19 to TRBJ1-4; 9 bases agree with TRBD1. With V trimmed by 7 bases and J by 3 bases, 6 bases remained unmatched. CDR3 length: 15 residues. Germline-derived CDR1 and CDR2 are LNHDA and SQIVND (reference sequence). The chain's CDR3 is CASMGQGDPNEKLFF. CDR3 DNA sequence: TGTGCCAGTATGGGACAGGGTGACCCTAATGAAAAACTGTTTTTT.

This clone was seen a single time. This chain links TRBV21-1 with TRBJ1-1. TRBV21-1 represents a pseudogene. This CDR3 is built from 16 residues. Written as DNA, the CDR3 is TGTGCCAGCAGCACCCATCCTGGGGGGGTGAACACTGAAGCTTTCTTT. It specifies CASSTHPGGVNTEAFF.

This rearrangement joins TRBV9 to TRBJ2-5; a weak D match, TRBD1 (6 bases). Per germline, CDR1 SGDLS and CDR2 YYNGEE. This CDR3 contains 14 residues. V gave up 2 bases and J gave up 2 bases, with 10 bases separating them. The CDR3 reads CASSVAGTQETQYF. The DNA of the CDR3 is TGTGCCAGCAGCGTGGCAGGGACACAAGAGACCCAGTACTTC.

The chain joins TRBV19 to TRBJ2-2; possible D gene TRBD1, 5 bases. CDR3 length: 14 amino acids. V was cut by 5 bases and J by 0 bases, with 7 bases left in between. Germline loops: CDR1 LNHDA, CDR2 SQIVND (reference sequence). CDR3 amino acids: CASSRQTNTGELFF. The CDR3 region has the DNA TGTGCCAGTAGTCGACAGACGAACACCGGGGAGCTGTTTTTT.

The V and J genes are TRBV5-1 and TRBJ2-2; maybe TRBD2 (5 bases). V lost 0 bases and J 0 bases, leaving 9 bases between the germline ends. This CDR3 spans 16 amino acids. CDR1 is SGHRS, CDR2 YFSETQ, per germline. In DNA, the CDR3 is TGCGCCAGCAGCTTGGAAAGCGGAGCGAACACCGGGGAGCTGTTTTTT. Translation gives CASSLESGANTGELFF. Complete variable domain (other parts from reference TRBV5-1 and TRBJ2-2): KAGVTQTPRYLIKTRGQQVTLSCSPISGHRSVSWYQQTPGQGLQFLFEYFSETQRNKGNFPGRFSGRQFSNSRSEMNVSTLELGDSALYLCASSLESGANTGELFFGEGSRLTVL.